This TCR beta chain originates from a study of blood T cell repertoires in COVID-19. Overall study context: Whether acute or convalescent, the COVID-19 samples came from the United States, Italy and Spain. The cDNA or gDNA used as material had been derived from T cells, B-cell-depleted T cells, or PBMCs.

V was pared by 7 bases and J by 10 bases, with 14 bases between. CDR1 MNHEY and CDR2 SMNVEV come from the germline V gene (reference sequence). The CDR3 is 13 residues long. Original analysis: Reference gene primers were amplified, and this amplification served to estimate nucleated cell counts. TCRdb's table, derived via immunoSEQ multiplex PCR, lists solely in-frame clones and lacks some. V and J calls and clone size are as listed in that table; D and trimming were resolved from the DNA. The sample lists a few hundred thousand clones, approximately 85% occurring once. Sequenced sample: peripheral blood. The chain is built from TRBV27 and TRBJ1-6; weak D call: TRBD1 (5 bases). The clonotype comes from a human donor in a cohort sampled during active COVID-19. Here the CDR3 reads CASTTRGESPLHF. The DNA for the CDR3 is TGTGCCAGCACGACTAGGGGAGAATCACCCCTCCACTTT.